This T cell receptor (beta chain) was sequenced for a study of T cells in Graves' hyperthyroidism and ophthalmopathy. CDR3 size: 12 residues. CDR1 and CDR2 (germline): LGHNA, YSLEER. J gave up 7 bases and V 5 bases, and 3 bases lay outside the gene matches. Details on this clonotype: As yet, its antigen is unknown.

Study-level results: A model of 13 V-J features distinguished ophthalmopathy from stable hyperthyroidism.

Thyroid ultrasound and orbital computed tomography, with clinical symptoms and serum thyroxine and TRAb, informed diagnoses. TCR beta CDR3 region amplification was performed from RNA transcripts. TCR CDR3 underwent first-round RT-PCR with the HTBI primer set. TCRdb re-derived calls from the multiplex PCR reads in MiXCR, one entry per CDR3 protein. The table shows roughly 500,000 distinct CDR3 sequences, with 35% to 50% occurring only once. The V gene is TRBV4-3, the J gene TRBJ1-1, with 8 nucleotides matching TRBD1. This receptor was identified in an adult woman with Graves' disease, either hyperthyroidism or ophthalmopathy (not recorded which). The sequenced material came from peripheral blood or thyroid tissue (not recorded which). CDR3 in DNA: TGCGCCAGCAGCGCCGGACAGGGTGAAGCTTTCTTT. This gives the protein CASSAGQGEAFF.